Below, 17 T cell receptor beta chains from the same sample are listed, as sequenced in a study of blood T cells in healthy people across ages. A J-beta primer mix and a sample-barcoded 5' primer were used in a second PCR of about 7 to 12 cycles. TCRdb recomputed calls from the 5' RACE reads with MiXCR, one row per CDR3 protein. The sample lists over 700,000 distinct CDR3 sequences, just under 25% occurring once. These same records also appear under a second study, on T cells of mothers and their children.

The sample consisted of blood. The source of these receptors is a boy younger than 18 in good health.

The sample holds a few counts of this clonotype. The chain employs TRBV7-2 and TRBJ2-7, with TRBD2 identical over 8 bases. The CDR3 runs to 13 residues. Germline loops: CDR1 SGHTA, CDR2 FQGNSA. With 5 bases clipped from V and 6 bases from J, the junction kept 6 bases outside the gene matches. The chain's CDR3 is CASSMGLGGEQYF. CDR3 coding DNA: TGTGCCAGCAGCATGGGACTAGGCGGCGAGCAGTACTTC.

This chain connects TRBV12-3 or TRBV12-4 to TRBJ2-5; D may match TRBD1 or TRBD2 (5 bases each). The DNA matches TRBJ2-7 better at its end, which makes the J call doubtful. This CDR3 region has 13 residues. CDR3 sequence: CASSPGTPPEQYF. Here the CDR3 DNA reads TGTGCCAGCAGTCCCGGGACCCCACCCGAGCAGTACTTC.

This clonotype occurred many times. The V call is TRBV29-1, the J call TRBJ2-4, with a weak D call TRBD2 (6 bases). The CDR3 consists of 12 residues. Trimming pared 6 bases from V and 6 bases from J, leaving 12 bases between. Per the germline V gene, CDR1 is SQVTM and CDR2 is ANQGSEA. CDR3 loop: CSVQEGGNIQYF. The DNA for the CDR3 is TGCAGCGTCCAGGAGGGTGGAAACATTCAGTACTTC.

The chain joins TRBV6-2 or TRBV6-3 to TRBJ2-1; D unresolved. This CDR3 region has 12 residues. In germline, CDR1 is MNHEY, CDR2 SVGEGT. V was shortened by 6 bases and J by 6 bases, with 9 bases between the two germline ends. CDR3 loop: CASSERLNEQFF. The DNA for the CDR3 is TGTGCCAGCAGCGAGCGTCTCAATGAGCAGTTCTTC.

This clonotype was seen more than once but under ten times. The chain has TRBV3-1 and TRBJ2-7; D ambiguous. The CDR3 consists of 13 residues. Trimming pared 0 bases from V and 6 bases from J, leaving 9 bases between. The V gene's germline CDR1 is LGHDT and CDR2 YNNKEL (reference sequence). The CDR3 DNA follows: TGTGCCAGCAGCCAAGATCCGAGTGCCGAGCAGTACTTC. Protein product: CASSQDPSAEQYF.

This clonotype was picked up a small number of times. This chain connects TRBV27 to TRBJ2-1; D is uncertain. The CDR3 is 15 amino acids. CDR1 is MNHEY, CDR2 SMNVEV, per germline (reference sequence). V lost 2 bases and J 0 bases, leaving 8 bases between the germline ends. The CDR3 DNA follows: TGTGCCAGCAGTTTAGACGGCAACTCCTACAATGAGCAGTTCTTC. It specifies CASSLDGNSYNEQFF.

This rearrangement joins TRBV9 to TRBJ2-5; D ambiguous. TRBJ2-7 explains the end of the DNA better; the J call may be wrong. Germline lookup yields CDR1 SGDLS and CDR2 YYNGEE. CDR3 length: 15 amino acids. CDR3 sequence: CASSVGRVPPYEQYF. As DNA, the CDR3 is TGTGCCAGCAGCGTAGGACGTGTCCCCCCCTACGAGCAGTACTTC.

The chain employs TRBV4-3 and TRBJ2-7, with TRBD1 matching over 8 bases. Germline CDR1 reads LGHNA; CDR2 reads YSLEER. The ends lost 0 bases at V and 5 bases at J; junction bases unmatched: 12. CDR3 size: 17 residues. For the CDR3, the DNA is TGCGCCAGCAGCCAAGAAGGGACAGGTTCAACATATAACGAGCAGTACTTC. Protein sequence: CASSQEGTGSTYNEQYF.

This clonotype was detected a few times. The chain employs TRBV27 and TRBJ2-1; no clear D gene. With 3 bases removed from V and 4 bases from J, the gap between germline ends came to 10 bases. Germline-derived CDR1 and CDR2 are MNHEY and SMNVEV (reference sequence). The CDR3 runs 14 residues. CDR3 nucleotides: TGTGCCAGCAGTTTCCTCCCCGGGTACAATGAGCAGTTCTTC. This gives the protein CASSFLPGYNEQFF.

The rearrangement uses TRBV5-1 and TRBJ2-7; TRBD2 agrees at 7 bases. V lost 1 base to trimming and J lost 4 bases; unmatched junction nucleotides: 8. The CDR3 has 15 amino acids. The germline CDR1 and CDR2 sequences are SGHRS and YFSETQ. In DNA, the CDR3 is TGCGCCAGCAGCTTGAGGGCGGGAGAGGGTTACGAGCAGTACTTC. Translation: CASSLRAGEGYEQYF.

A few counts support this clonotype. The J gene is TRBJ1-3, the V gene TRBV4-2; D might be TRBD1 (5 bases). Trimming removed 0 bases from V and 3 bases from J, with 12 bases in between. The CDR3 is 16 amino acids. Germline V gene sequence: CDR1 LGHNA, CDR2 YNFKEQ. CDR3 sequence reads: CASSQDVGAGGNTIYF. CDR3 nucleotides: TGTGCCAGCAGCCAAGACGTAGGGGCTGGTGGAAACACCATATATTTT.

This clonotype was recorded a few times. The rearrangement uses TRBV4-2 and TRBJ1-4; D not certain. Trimming took off 0 bases at V and 7 bases at J, with 15 bases between the two ends. Germline loops: CDR1 LGHNA, CDR2 YNFKEQ. CDR3 length equals 16 residues. In nucleotides, the CDR3 is TGTGCCAGCAGCCAAGATGGCGGAGGGTCGGGTGAAAAACTGTTTTTT. Translated, it gives CASSQDGGGSGEKLFF.

The rearrangement joins TRBV19 to TRBJ2-4, with a tentative D call TRBD2 (6 bases). The CDR3 totals 15 residues. Trimming took off 2 bases at V and 7 bases at J, with 15 bases between the two ends. From germline, CDR1 is LNHDA and CDR2 SQIVND (reference sequence). As DNA, the CDR3 is TGTGCCAGTAGTATATCGGGACTCCAAACCAACATTCAGTACTTC. Translating gives CASSISGLQTNIQYF.

Only a few counts were recorded for this clonotype. V usage is TRBV5-5 and J usage is TRBJ2-1; 7 bases match TRBD2. V shed 2 bases, J shed 6 bases, and the junction held 8 bases outside the gene matches. Germline V gives CDR1 SGHKS, CDR2 YYEKEE (reference sequence). CDR3 length equals 15 residues. CDR3 region: CASSFRLAAINEQFF. The DNA for the CDR3 is TGTGCCAGCAGCTTTCGCCTAGCGGCAATCAATGAGCAGTTCTTC.

This sequence joins TRBV7-9 and TRBJ2-5; possibly TRBD1 or TRBD2 for D (6 bases each). The DNA end is a closer match to TRBJ2-1, so the J assignment may be wrong. The CDR3 consists of 17 residues. CDR1 is SEHNR and CDR2 is FQNEAQ in the germline V gene (reference sequence). CDR3 in amino acids: CASSSTPPGASVYEQFF. The DNA for the CDR3 is TGTGCCAGCAGCTCTACCCCCCCGGGGGCCTCGGTGTATGAGCAGTTCTTC.

The chain uses TRBV12-3 or TRBV12-4 and TRBJ2-1, with D possibly TRBD1 on 5 matching bases. The CDR3 contains 15 residues. The V end lost 7 bases, the J end lost 6 bases, and 19 bases lay between the germline ends. The CDR3 DNA follows: TGTGCCAGCAAATACACCGGACAATGGGGCAATGAGCAGTTCTTC. Translation gives CASKYTGQWGNEQFF.

J is TRBJ1-5 and V is TRBV6-1; the match to TRBD1 covers 7 bases. This CDR3 is built from 15 residues. Per the germline V gene, CDR1 is MNHNS and CDR2 is SASEGT. Unmatched junction bases numbered 8, after V lost 3 bases and J lost 6 bases. This CDR3 reads CASSEARQGGQPQHF. CDR3 DNA: TGTGCCAGCAGTGAGGCCCGACAGGGAGGTCAGCCCCAGCATTTT.